These 21 T cell receptor beta chains were sequenced from one sample in a study of response to subunit inactivated influenza vaccine. TCRdb re-derived calls from the RT-PCR reads in MiXCR, one entry per CDR3 protein. The table shows around 520,000 distinct CDR3 sequences, with about 25% occurring only once. Here the sequenced sample was CD4+ T cells sorted from PBMCs, taken roughly 5 days after vaccination. These receptors all come from a man aged 50-60 years who received an inactivated influenza vaccine.

This clonotype has a handful of counts. This chain uses TRBV29-1 with TRBJ2-1; TRBD1 matches at 9 bases. J gave up 3 bases and V 3 bases, and 3 bases lay outside the gene matches. The CDR3 totals 14 residues. Germline loops: CDR1 SQVTM, CDR2 ANQGSEA. The CDR3: CSVDPDRGYNEQFF. The CDR3 coding sequence is TGCAGCGTTGACCCGGACAGGGGCTACAATGAGCAGTTCTTC.

The V call is TRBV20-1, the J call TRBJ2-1; 8 bases align to TRBD2. Germline V gene data show CDR1 as DFQATT and CDR2 as SNEGSKA (reference sequence). The CDR3 is 14 amino acids. J lost 7 bases, V lost 6 bases, and 11 bases had no gene match. The CDR3 spells CSAAGGVSLNEQFF. Here the CDR3 DNA reads TGCAGTGCAGCCGGGGGGGTATCTCTAAATGAGCAGTTCTTC.

This chain connects TRBV6-5 to TRBJ2-1, with 14 bases identical to TRBD2. CDR1 and CDR2 (germline): MNHEY, SVGAGI. V lost 0 bases, J lost 1 base, and 5 bases stayed unmatched. The CDR3 has 19 residues. The CDR3 nucleotides read TGTGCCAGCAGTTACTCCGGGACTAGCGGGAGTGGTTCCTACAATGAGCAGTTCTTC. It yields the protein CASSYSGTSGSGSYNEQFF.

V usage is TRBV10-3 and J usage is TRBJ2-7; possible D gene TRBD1, 6 bases. Trimming took off 6 bases at V and 5 bases at J, with 14 bases between the two ends. The CDR3 spans 13 residues. Germline V gene lookup returns CDR1 ENHRY and CDR2 SYGVKD. The CDR3 loop is CAISAEQGHEQYF. CDR3 sequence (DNA): TGTGCCATCAGCGCGGAACAGGGCCACGAGCAGTACTTC.

This chain joins TRBV20-1 and TRBJ2-1; D could derive from TRBD1 or TRBD2 (7 bases each). Germline V gives CDR1 DFQATT, CDR2 SNEGSKA (reference sequence). This CDR3 comprises 16 residues. Trimming shortened V by 0 bases and J by 2 bases, and 14 bases separated the two germline ends. This CDR3 is CSARDRSGTAYNEQFF. The CDR3 DNA is TGCAGTGCTAGAGACCGGAGCGGGACAGCCTACAATGAGCAGTTCTTC.

A few counts support this clonotype. This chain links TRBV7-8 with TRBJ2-1; D gene ambiguous. CDR1 is SGHVS and CDR2 is FQNEAQ in the germline V gene. V was shortened by 2 bases and J by 10 bases, with 12 bases between the two germline ends. The length of the CDR3 is 13 residues. CDR3 region: CASSLPWAPEQFF. The CDR3, as DNA: TGTGCCAGCAGCTTACCCTGGGCGCCCGAGCAGTTCTTC.

This clonotype was detected a few times. J is TRBJ2-7 and V is TRBV12-3 or TRBV12-4, with 8 bases that match TRBD2. CDR3 length: 14 amino acids. Trimming at V came to 2 bases and at J to 4 bases, leaving 4 bases not matched to a gene. Here the CDR3 reads CASSLSGSVYEQYF. CDR3 sequence (DNA): TGTGCCAGCAGTTTAAGCGGGAGTGTATACGAGCAGTACTTC.

Comments on this clonotype: Germline is not matched at one junction end, which may reflect a read error. The rearrangement uses TRBV29-1 and TRBJ2-7; 8 nucleotides agree with TRBD2. The CDR3 contains 12 residues. CDR1 and CDR2 from the germline V gene are SQVTM and ANQGSEA. The CDR3 spells CSARLAGYERYF. Here the CDR3 DNA reads TGCAGCGCCCGTCTAGCGGGTTACGAGCGGTACTTC.

The chain couples TRBV18 to TRBJ2-1; 8 bases match TRBD2. The CDR3 covers 16 residues. CDR1 is KGHSH, CDR2 LQKENI, per germline. The ends lost 3 bases at V and 3 bases at J; junction bases unmatched: 7. The CDR3 nucleotides are TGTGCCAGCTCACCCCCCAGCGGGGGATACTACAATGAGCAGTTCTTC. Its protein product is CASSPPSGGYYNEQFF.

V gene TRBV20-1 combines with J gene TRBJ2-5, with D possibly being TRBD2 (5 bases). Trimming stripped 3 bases from V and 5 bases from J, with 16 bases between. The length of the CDR3 is 14 residues. Germline V gene lookup returns CDR1 DFQATT and CDR2 SNEGSKA (reference sequence). CDR3 sequence reads: CSASSWENHETQYF. CDR3 DNA sequence: TGCAGTGCTAGTTCTTGGGAGAATCACGAGACCCAGTACTTC.

This clonotype has only a few counts. This chain uses TRBV7-9 with TRBJ1-6; D call uncertain. V was trimmed by 5 bases and J by 0 bases, leaving 5 bases between them. The germline CDR1 and CDR2 sequences are SEHNR and FQNEAQ (reference sequence). The CDR3 extends over 14 amino acids. The CDR3 DNA follows: TGTGCCAGCAGCAAAATCTCCTATAATTCACCCCTCCACTTT. Translation gives CASSKISYNSPLHF.

At least ten counts were recorded for this clonotype. The rearrangement links TRBV5-1 to TRBJ2-1, with a weak D call TRBD2 (7 bases). Trimming pared 4 bases from V and 8 bases from J, leaving 13 bases between. The CDR3 is made up of 13 amino acids. The V gene's germline CDR1 is SGHRS and CDR2 YFSETQ. The CDR3 region is CASSRGGFDEQFF. For the CDR3, the DNA is TGCGCCAGCAGCCGCGGGGGCTTCGATGAGCAGTTCTTC.

The CDR3 region is CSARKITGSDVPYEQYF. For the CDR3, the DNA is TGCAGTGCTAGAAAAATCACAGGATCGGACGTCCCGTACGAGCAGTACTTC. This chain links TRBV20-1 with TRBJ2-7; TRBD1 is a possible D gene (5 bases). The V end lost 2 bases, the J end lost 4 bases, and 24 bases lay between the germline ends. The CDR3 has 17 amino acids. CDR1 and CDR2 (germline): DFQATT, SNEGSKA (reference sequence).

The table lists this clonotype with a few counts. The chain couples TRBV5-1 to TRBJ2-7, with TRBD2 identical over 10 bases. In germline, CDR1 is SGHRS, CDR2 YFSETQ. V trimming: 5 bases; J trimming: 5 bases; junction bases outside the gene matches: 7. This CDR3 region has 14 residues. The CDR3 nucleotides read TGCGCCAGCAGTAGCGGGGGGTTTGAGGACGAGCAGTACTTC. Its translation is CASSSGGFEDEQYF.

This clonotype was detected only a few times. The chain links TRBV6-5 to TRBJ2-7; 9 bases match TRBD2. Trimming cost V 0 bases and J 5 bases; bases outside gene matches: 2. The CDR3 loop spans 14 amino acids. Germline V gene lookup returns CDR1 MNHEY and CDR2 SVGAGI. The chain's CDR3 is CASSYSRTSDEQYF. The CDR3 bases are TGTGCCAGCAGTTACTCCCGGACTAGCGACGAGCAGTACTTC.

This clonotype appeared a few times. The chain links TRBV20-1 to TRBJ2-7, with 11 bases identical to TRBD1. Germline V gene data show CDR1 as DFQATT and CDR2 as SNEGSKA (reference sequence). The trim removed 0 bases at V and 4 bases at J, leaving 5 bases unmatched. The CDR3 is 15 residues long. CDR3 coding DNA: TGCAGTGCTAGAGATCTTGGGACAGGGGGTTACGAGCAGTACTTC. This encodes CSARDLGTGGYEQYF.

This chain connects TRBV20-1 to TRBJ2-5, with 9 bases lining up with TRBD2. This CDR3 comprises 13 residues. Germline V gives CDR1 DFQATT, CDR2 SNEGSKA (reference sequence). With V trimmed by 8 bases and J by 3 bases, 7 bases remained unmatched. The CDR3 bases are TGCAGTACAGGCGGGGGGGCCGAAGAGACCCAGTACTTC. It encodes CSTGGGAEETQYF.

Comment on this clonotype: Relative to the germline gene, one junction end is altered; a read error may explain this. This chain uses TRBV11-2 with TRBJ2-1, with TRBD2 as a possible D gene (6 bases). In germline, CDR1 is SGHAT, CDR2 FQNNGV. This CDR3 spans 13 amino acids. CDR3 sequence: CASWRGEGNQQFF. DNA for the CDR3: TGTGCCAGCTGGCGGGGAGAGGGCAATCAGCAGTTCTTC.

This clonotype was detected a few times. The chain joins TRBV7-2 to TRBJ2-7, with 8 bases lining up with TRBD2. CDR1 is SGHTA and CDR2 is FQGNSA in the germline V gene. This CDR3 is 15 amino acids long. V lost 3 bases to trimming and J lost 1 base; unmatched junction nucleotides: 5. This chain's CDR3 is CASSLEAGVSYEQYF. DNA of the CDR3: TGTGCCAGCAGCTTGGAAGCGGGAGTTTCCTACGAGCAGTACTTC.

This clonotype was counted between two and nine times. The chain joins TRBV29-1 to TRBJ2-5; 9 bases are shared with TRBD2. This CDR3 has 12 amino acids. V dropped 7 bases and J dropped 1; count of bases not matched to a gene: 1. Germline assignment: CDR1 SQVTM and CDR2 ANQGSEA. The CDR3 here is CSGGLAQETQYF. For the CDR3, the DNA is TGCAGCGGGGGACTAGCCCAAGAGACCCAGTACTTC.

This clonotype was counted only a few times. The chain couples TRBV5-8 to TRBJ2-5; a possible D gene is TRBD2 (6 bases). Germline V CDR1 and CDR2: SGHTS, YDEGEE. V was pared by 4 bases and J by 5 bases, with 18 bases between. The CDR3 spans 15 residues. The CDR3 is CASSHFLGSGETQYF. In nucleotides, the CDR3 is TGTGCCAGCAGCCATTTCCTCGGGAGCGGGGAGACCCAGTACTTC.